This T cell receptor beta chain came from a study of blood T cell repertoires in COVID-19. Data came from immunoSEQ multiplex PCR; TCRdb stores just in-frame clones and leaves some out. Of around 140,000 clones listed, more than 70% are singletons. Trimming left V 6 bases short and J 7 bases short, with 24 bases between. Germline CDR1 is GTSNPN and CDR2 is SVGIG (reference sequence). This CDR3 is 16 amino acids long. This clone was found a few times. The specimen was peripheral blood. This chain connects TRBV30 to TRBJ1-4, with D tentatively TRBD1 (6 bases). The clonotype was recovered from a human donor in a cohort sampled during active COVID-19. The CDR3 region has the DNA TGTGCCTGTACAAGCGCCCTGGGGGGGCGGGTTGAAAAACTGTTTTTT. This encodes CACTSALGGRVEKLFF.